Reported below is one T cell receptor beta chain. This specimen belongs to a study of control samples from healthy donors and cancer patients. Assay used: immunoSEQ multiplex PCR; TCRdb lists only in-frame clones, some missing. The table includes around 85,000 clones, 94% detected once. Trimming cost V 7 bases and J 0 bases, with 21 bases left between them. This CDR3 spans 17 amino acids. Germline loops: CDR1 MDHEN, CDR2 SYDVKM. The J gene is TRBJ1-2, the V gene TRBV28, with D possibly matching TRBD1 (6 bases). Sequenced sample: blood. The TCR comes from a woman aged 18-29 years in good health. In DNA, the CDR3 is TGTGCCAGCAACTCGAACAGGGCCTCACGAGCTAACTATGGCTACACCTTC. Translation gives CASNSNRASRANYGYTF.